The sequence of this T cell receptor (beta chain) was determined in a study of glioma-infiltrating T cells after dendritic cell vaccination. About the study: Autologous tumor lysate was loaded overnight onto monocyte-derived dendritic cells grown seven days with IL-4 and GM-CSF.

CDR3 size: 14 residues. CDR1 is SGHNT, CDR2 YYREEE, per germline (reference sequence). V was pared by 4 bases and J by 4 bases, with 14 bases between. A note on this clone: Its target is not known.

Some clones are missing from TCRdb's copy, which holds only in-frame ones; the method was immunoSEQ multiplex PCR. This sample carries approximately 48,000 clones, around 86% of them seen once, and the ten largest clones take roughly 10%. Study-wide findings and caveats: Longer survival after dendritic cell vaccination followed higher pretreatment TIL content.

This chain uses TRBV5-4 with TRBJ2-5; D may be TRBD2 (5 bases). The sequence derives from a human donor with glioblastoma. Sequenced here: blood, sampled before dendritic cell vaccination. The CDR3 nucleotides read TGTGCCAGCAGCCTATGGGGAGAGGGAGAGACCCAGTACTTC. It translates to CASSLWGEGETQYF.